Below, one T cell receptor (beta chain) is given with its context. These data are taken from a study of T cell changes during pregnancy in multiple sclerosis. The data were produced by immunoSEQ multiplex PCR, yet TCRdb's version contains in-frame clones alone and is incomplete. The table shows 88,000 or so clones, with 92% occurring only once. This clonotype was obtained from a female donor with multiple sclerosis, enrolled in a pregnancy study. This specimen was peripheral blood, taken before pregnancy.

The CDR3 protein is CASSLWGGQGNNEQFF. The DNA of the CDR3 is TGTGCCAGCAGCTTATGGGGGGGACAGGGAAACAATGAGCAGTTCTTC. The genes are TRBV7-9 and TRBJ2-1; 9 bases fit TRBD1. Per the germline V gene, CDR1 is SEHNR and CDR2 is FQNEAQ (reference sequence). The CDR3 covers 16 residues. V shed 2 bases, J shed 5 bases, and the junction held 7 bases outside the gene matches. Supplemented by reference TRBV7-9 and TRBJ2-1, the full variable domain reads DTGVSQNPRHKITKRGQNVTFRCDPISEHNRLYWYRQTLGQGPEFLTYFQNEAQLEKSRLLSDRFSAERPKGSFSTLEIQRTEQGDSAMYLCASSLWGGQGNNEQFFGPGTRLTVL.